Each of the 26 T cell receptor beta chains below was sequenced from the same sample in a study of naive and memory T cell subsets. The beta constant-region primer was an equimolar mix of two oligonucleotides covering TRBC1 and TRBC2. A single record per CDR3 protein comes from TCRdb applying MiXCR to the UMI-ligation and nested PCR reads. The sample records some 100,000 distinct CDR3 sequences, roughly 7.3% being singletons. The sequencing sample was made of central memory CD4+ T cells from blood. These TCRs come from a human donor in good health.

This clonotype showed up many times. V is TRBV4-1 and J is TRBJ2-2; TRBD1 matches at 8 bases. Per the germline V gene, CDR1 is MGHRA and CDR2 is YSYEKL. The CDR3 consists of 14 residues. The V and J ends lost 2 bases and 4 bases, in that order; junction bases with no gene match: 0. The DNA of the CDR3 is TGCGCCAGCAGCCAAACAGGGGGCACCGGGGAGCTGTTTTTT. Amino acids: CASSQTGGTGELFF.

This clonotype was picked up many times. The CDR3 DNA follows: TGTGCCAGCGGCGTCAGTAATTCACCCCTCCACTTT. This encodes CASGVSNSPLHF. V usage is TRBV2 and J usage is TRBJ1-6; D not resolved. Trimming stripped 8 bases from V and 6 bases from J, with 8 bases between. The CDR3 loop spans 12 amino acids. Germline CDR1 and CDR2: SNHLY and FYNNEI. Filled out from reference TRBV2 and TRBJ1-6, the complete variable domain reads EPEVTQTPSHQVTQMGQEVILRCVPISNHLYFYWYRQILGQKVEFLVSFYNNEISEKSEIFDDQFSVERPDGSNFTLKIRSTKLEDSAMYFCASGVSNSPLHFGNGTRLTVT.

This clonotype was counted many times. This sequence joins TRBV7-9 and TRBJ1-4; the D gene is possibly TRBD1 (6 bases). The V and J ends lost 5 bases and 8 bases respectively, with 15 bases between them. The CDR3 sequence is 14 residues long. The germline V gene has CDR1 SEHNR and CDR2 FQNEAQ (reference sequence). CDR3 sequence reads: CASSHYRDEEKLFF. The CDR3 nucleotides read TGTGCCAGCAGCCATTACAGGGATGAAGAAAAACTGTTTTTT. The full variable domain, its missing parts supplied by reference TRBV7-9 and TRBJ1-4, is DTGVSQNPRHKITKRGQNVTFRCDPISEHNRLYWYRQTLGQGPEFLTYFQNEAQLEKSRLLSDRFSAERPKGSFSTLEIQRTEQGDSAMYLCASSHYRDEEKLFFGSGTQLSVL.

V is TRBV15 and J is TRBJ1-1; D is uncertain. The CDR3 sequence is 12 residues long. Germline V gene sequence: CDR1 LNHNV, CDR2 YYDKDF (reference sequence). Trimming cost V 2 bases and J 7 bases, with 8 bases left between them. CDR3 nucleotide sequence: TGTGCCACCAGCAGAAACCGAGATGAAGCTTTCTTT. Translation gives CATSRNRDEAFF.

The J gene is TRBJ2-7, the V gene TRBV3-1; no clear D gene. CDR1 is LGHDT and CDR2 is YNNKEL in the germline V gene (reference sequence). The CDR3 sequence is 16 residues long. Trimming removed 2 bases at V and 0 bases at J, with 14 bases between. The CDR3 DNA reads as TGTGCCAGCAGCCAACTAGGAGACAAACTCTCCTACGAGCAGTACTTC. Protein product: CASSQLGDKLSYEQYF.

This clonotype was found many times. V gene TRBV20-1 combines with J gene TRBJ2-5, with 9 positions matching TRBD2. The CDR3 sequence is 16 residues long. V lost 0 bases to trimming and J lost 5 bases; unmatched junction nucleotides: 10. Per germline, CDR1 DFQATT and CDR2 SNEGSKA (reference sequence). For the CDR3, the DNA is TGCAGTGCTAGAGATGAGGGACTAGCAGTTGCGGAGACCCAGTACTTC. Its translation is CSARDEGLAVAETQYF.

Only a few counts were recorded for this clonotype. The chain couples TRBV2 to TRBJ2-1; D ambiguous. Germline V gene data show CDR1 as SNHLY and CDR2 as FYNNEI. This CDR3 has 14 amino acids. Trimming shortened V by 5 bases and J by 2 bases, and 10 bases separated the two germline ends. This chain's CDR3 is CASSRSQTYNEQFF. For the CDR3, the DNA is TGTGCCAGCAGTCGTTCACAGACCTACAATGAGCAGTTCTTC.

This clonotype has just a few counts. V gene TRBV5-1 combines with J gene TRBJ2-3; 10 bases are a match to TRBD2. Germline lookup yields CDR1 SGHRS and CDR2 YFSETQ. CDR3 length: 17 residues. Trimming took 0 bases from V and 2 from J; bases not matched to a gene: 6. CDR3: CASSLVIAGGPTDTQYF. As DNA, the CDR3 is TGCGCCAGCAGCTTGGTTATAGCGGGGGGTCCCACAGATACGCAGTATTTT.

The chain combines TRBV20-1 with TRBJ2-1, with 10 bases fitting TRBD2. The CDR3 is 15 amino acids. Trimming took 3 bases from V and 4 from J; bases not matched to a gene: 6. Germline V gene sequence: CDR1 DFQATT, CDR2 SNEGSKA (reference sequence). CDR3 sequence: CSASASGGLYNEQFF. The DNA for the CDR3 is TGCAGTGCTAGCGCTAGCGGGGGCCTATACAATGAGCAGTTCTTC.

This clonotype was counted only a few times. V and J are TRBV3-1 and TRBJ2-1; 11 bases line up with TRBD2. Trimming took 0 bases from V and 9 from J; bases not matched to a gene: 1. Per germline, CDR1 LGHDT and CDR2 YNNKEL (reference sequence). The CDR3 contains 14 residues. CDR3 nucleotides: TGTGCCAGCAGCCAAGACCTAGCGGGGGGTGAGCAGTTCTTC. It specifies CASSQDLAGGEQFF.

This clonotype showed up just a few times. This rearrangement joins TRBV29-1 to TRBJ2-7, with D unresolved. The germline V gene has CDR1 SQVTM and CDR2 ANQGSEA. The CDR3 is 12 residues long. Between the trimmed V and J ends, which lost 6 bases and 7 bases, there was a span of 16 bases. The CDR3 sequence: CSVTAGPREQYF. CDR3 coding DNA: TGCAGCGTAACCGCCGGGCCTCGGGAGCAGTACTTC.

The chain links TRBV9 to TRBJ2-3; possibly TRBD1 for D (5 bases). Germline V gene lookup returns CDR1 SGDLS and CDR2 YYNGEE. Trimming stripped 0 bases from V and 4 bases from J, with 6 bases between. The CDR3 is made up of 13 amino acids. Written as DNA, the CDR3 is TGTGCCAGCAGCGTAGTAGGGGCAGATACGCAGTATTTT. It translates to CASSVVGADTQYF.

This clonotype was seen ten or more times. J is TRBJ1-3 and V is TRBV14; D uncertain. Trimming removed 5 bases at V and 0 bases at J, with 5 bases between. The germline V gene has CDR1 SGHDN and CDR2 FVKESK. The CDR3 is 13 residues long. This CDR3 is CASSASSGNTIYF. The CDR3 bases are TGTGCCAGCAGCGCAAGCTCTGGAAACACCATATATTTT. Using reference TRBV14 and TRBJ1-3 for the parts outside the CDR3, the full variable domain is EAGVTQFPSHSVIEKGQTVTLRCDPISGHDNLYWYRRVMGKEIKFLLHFVKESKQDESGMPNNRFLAERTGGTYSTLKVQPAELEDSGVYFCASSASSGNTIYFGEGSWLTVV.

The V call is TRBV2, the J call TRBJ2-2; TRBD1 agrees at 7 bases. The CDR3 extends over 15 amino acids. Unmatched junction bases numbered 8, after V lost 6 bases and J lost 4 bases. Germline CDR1 reads SNHLY; CDR2 reads FYNNEI. CDR3 bases: TGTGCCAGCAGGTCCGGGACAGTCTTCACCGGGGAGCTGTTTTTT. Protein product: CASRSGTVFTGELFF.

This clonotype was counted ten times or more. This chain connects TRBV3-1 to TRBJ1-5, with unresolved D. The CDR3 loop spans 15 amino acids. Germline V gene lookup returns CDR1 LGHDT and CDR2 YNNKEL (reference sequence). V was clipped by 0 bases and J by 6 bases, with 12 bases between them. The CDR3 coding sequence is TGTGCCAGCAGCCAAGATTCGGGAATAGGTCAGCCCCAGCATTTT. It translates to CASSQDSGIGQPQHF.

This clonotype was observed many times. The chain's CDR3 is CSARGQGVTQHF. CDR3 sequence (DNA): TGCAGTGCTAGGGGACAGGGTGTAACCCAGCATTTT. This sequence joins TRBV20-1 and TRBJ1-5, with 9 bases matching TRBD1. The CDR3 has 12 amino acids. Germline CDR1 is DFQATT and CDR2 is SNEGSKA (reference sequence). The ends lost 3 bases at V and 11 bases at J; junction bases unmatched: 5.

This clonotype was seen many times. This chain uses TRBV20-1 with TRBJ2-1; TRBD2 agrees at 8 bases. Germline loops: CDR1 DFQATT, CDR2 SNEGSKA (reference sequence). The CDR3 is 13 residues long. V was pared by 1 base and J by 14 bases, with 10 bases of the junction left unmatched. The CDR3 loop is CSARGRSGRGKFF. The CDR3 DNA reads as TGCAGTGCTAGAGGCCGGAGCGGGAGAGGGAAGTTCTTC.

Only a few counts were recorded for this clonotype. The chain employs TRBV20-1 and TRBJ2-1; D is unclear. This CDR3 has 15 residues. Germline V gene data show CDR1 as DFQATT and CDR2 as SNEGSKA (reference sequence). Deletions cut 0 bases from V and 7 bases from J, with 16 bases between. The CDR3 nucleotides read TGCAGTGCTAGAGATCGCCTAGGTGCGAGGAATGAGCAGTTCTTC. Its translation: CSARDRLGARNEQFF.

This clonotype was detected many times. The chain joins TRBV10-3 to TRBJ1-6; no clear D. V lost 10 bases to trimming and J lost 7 bases, with 11 bases between them. CDR3 length: 12 residues. Per germline, CDR1 ENHRY and CDR2 SYGVKD. The CDR3, as DNA: TGTGCCACCACGGGCGGGAATTCACCCCTCCACTTT. Residues: CATTGGNSPLHF.

In its sample, this clonotype was seen many times. The chain links TRBV7-2 to TRBJ2-6; weak D call: TRBD1 (6 bases). V gave up 3 bases and J gave up 0 bases, with 12 bases separating them. Germline CDR1 SGHTA, CDR2 FQGNSA. The CDR3 is 17 amino acids. The CDR3 nucleotides read TGTGCCAGCAGCTTCGGACAGTATTACTCTGGGGCCAACGTCCTGACTTTC. Translated, it gives CASSFGQYYSGANVLTF. The whole variable domain, filled in from reference TRBV7-2 and TRBJ2-6, reads GAGVSQSPSNKVTEKGKDVELRCDPISGHTALYWYRQSLGQGLEFLIYFQGNSAPDKSGLPSDRFSAERTGGSVSTLTIQRTQQEDSAVYLCASSFGQYYSGANVLTFGAGSRLTVL.

This clonotype was counted at least ten times. This chain joins TRBV28 and TRBJ1-5; TRBD1 agrees at 7 bases. CDR3 length: 15 residues. Germline V gene sequence: CDR1 MDHEN, CDR2 SYDVKM. J gave up 3 bases and V 5 bases, and 7 bases lay outside the gene matches. CDR3 bases: TGTGCCAGCAGTCTGGCAGGGGGTAACAATCAGCCCCAGCATTTT. Translated, it gives CASSLAGGNNQPQHF.

This clonotype was seen many times. CDR3 loop: CASGWTPTNEKLFF. The CDR3 nucleotides are TGTGCCAGCGGGTGGACCCCAACTAATGAAAAACTGTTTTTT. The J gene is TRBJ1-4, the V gene TRBV28; unclear D gene. CDR1 is MDHEN, CDR2 SYDVKM, per germline. V lost 8 bases to trimming and J lost 0 bases, with 10 bases between them. The CDR3 consists of 14 residues.

At least ten counts were recorded for this clonotype. The chain is built from TRBV11-2 and TRBJ2-2; D unclear. The CDR3 has 15 residues. Trimming pared 1 base from V and 0 bases from J, leaving 6 bases between. Germline lookup yields CDR1 SGHAT and CDR2 FQNNGV. CDR3 residues: CASSLVKPNTGELFF. The CDR3 coding sequence is TGTGCCAGCAGCTTAGTGAAGCCGAACACCGGGGAGCTGTTTTTT.

This clonotype was seen at least ten times. CDR3 bases: TGTGCCAGCAGTTTACGGGTGGGACGGCACAACACTGAAGCTTTCTTT. Translated, it gives CASSLRVGRHNTEAFF. The chain has TRBV12-3 or TRBV12-4 and TRBJ1-1, with D possibly being TRBD1 (5 bases). Trimming took 2 bases from V and 2 from J, leaving 15 bases between them. This CDR3 is 16 amino acids long.

Notes on this clonotype: A much bigger clone sits one base away, suggesting this may be a read error. The chain combines TRBV14 with TRBJ1-6, with D tentatively TRBD1 (5 bases). This CDR3 region has 15 residues. The V end was cut by 7 bases, the J end by 7 bases, with 17 bases between. The germline CDR1 and CDR2 sequences are SGHDN and FVKESK. The CDR3 nucleotides are TGTGCCAGCATCGATTCGGCGGGACGGAATTCACCCCTCCACTTT. This codes for CASIDSAGRNSPLHF.

This clonotype was observed many times. The V and J genes are TRBV15 and TRBJ2-7, with 7 nucleotides matching TRBD1. The V gene end was trimmed by 3 bases and the J gene end by 2 bases; junction bases not matched to a gene: 19. The CDR3 is 19 residues long. In germline, CDR1 is LNHNV, CDR2 YYDKDF (reference sequence). The CDR3 bases are TGTGCCACCAGCAGTATCAGGACAGGACCAAATACAAAGACCTACGAGCAGTACTTC. Protein product: CATSSIRTGPNTKTYEQYF.